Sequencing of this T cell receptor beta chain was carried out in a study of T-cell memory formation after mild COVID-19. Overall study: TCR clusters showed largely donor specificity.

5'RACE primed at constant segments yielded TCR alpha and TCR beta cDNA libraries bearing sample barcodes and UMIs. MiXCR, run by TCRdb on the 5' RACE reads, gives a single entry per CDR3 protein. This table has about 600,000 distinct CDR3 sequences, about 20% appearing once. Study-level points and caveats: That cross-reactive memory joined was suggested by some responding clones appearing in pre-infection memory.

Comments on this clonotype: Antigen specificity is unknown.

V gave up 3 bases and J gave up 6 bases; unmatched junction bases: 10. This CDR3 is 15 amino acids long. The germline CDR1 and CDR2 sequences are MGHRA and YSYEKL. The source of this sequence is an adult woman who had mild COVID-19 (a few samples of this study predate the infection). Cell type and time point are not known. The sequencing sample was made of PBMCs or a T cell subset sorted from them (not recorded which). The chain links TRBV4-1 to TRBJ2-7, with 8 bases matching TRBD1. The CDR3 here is CASSQPGQEVGEQYF. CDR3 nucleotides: TGCGCCAGCAGCCAGCCGGGACAGGAGGTCGGCGAGCAGTACTTC.